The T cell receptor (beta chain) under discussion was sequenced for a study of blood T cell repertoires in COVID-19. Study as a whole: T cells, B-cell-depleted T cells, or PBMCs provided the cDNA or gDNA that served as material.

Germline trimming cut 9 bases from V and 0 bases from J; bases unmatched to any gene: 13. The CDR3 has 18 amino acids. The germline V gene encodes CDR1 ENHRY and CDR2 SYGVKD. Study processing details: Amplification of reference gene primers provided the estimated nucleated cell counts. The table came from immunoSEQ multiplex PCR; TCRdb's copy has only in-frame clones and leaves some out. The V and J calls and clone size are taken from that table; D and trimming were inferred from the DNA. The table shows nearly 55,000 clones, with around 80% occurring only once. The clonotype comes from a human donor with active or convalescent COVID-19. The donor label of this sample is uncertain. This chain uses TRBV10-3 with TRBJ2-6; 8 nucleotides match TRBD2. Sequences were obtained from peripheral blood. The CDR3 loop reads CAIRSREGSVSGANVLTF. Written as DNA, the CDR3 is TGTGCCATTCGGAGCCGGGAGGGCTCGGTCTCTGGGGCCAACGTCCTGACTTTC.